This T cell receptor beta chain was found in a study of blood T cell repertoires in COVID-19. On the study more broadly: COVID-19 samples collected from the United States, Italy and Spain covered acute and convalescent phases. From T cells, B-cell-depleted T cells, or PBMCs came the material, which was cDNA or gDNA.

CDR1 KGHDR and CDR2 SFDVKD come from the germline V gene. The CDR3 consists of 17 residues. Trimming pared 2 bases from V and 0 bases from J, leaving 13 bases between. Study processing details: Reference gene primer amplification gave nucleated cell count estimates. Generated by immunoSEQ multiplex PCR, the TCRdb table keeps only in-frame clones and is missing some. V and J calls and clone size come straight from that table; D and trimming were deduced from the DNA. The sample has roughly 250,000 clones, approximately 90% seen once; the top ten hold nearly 6.5%. Adults between about 18 and 89 years of age took part from fewer than 30 US areas.

V usage is TRBV24-1 and J usage is TRBJ2-1; D unclear. Sequencing was performed on PBMCs or T cells enriched from blood (not recorded which). This clonotype was sampled from a woman in her thirties with acute COVID-19. CDR3 nucleotide sequence: TGTGCCACCAGTGATTCTCTTGCGCAGCGCTCCTACAATGAGCAGTTCTTC. Its translation: CATSDSLAQRSYNEQFF.